The T cell receptor (beta chain) under discussion was sequenced for a study of shared clonotypes between healthy human individuals. Measured with immunoSEQ multiplex PCR; TCRdb has only the in-frame clones, and not every one. Of approximately 980,000 clones in the sample, 60% to 85% were seen once. Material: memory CD4+ T cells sorted from blood. Subset indicated: CD45RA-negative fraction. The TCR originated in a man younger than 35 in good health.

The CDR3 here is CASSAQGSLNEKLFF. CDR3 in DNA: TGTGCCAGCAGCGCACAGGGGTCCCTTAATGAAAAACTGTTTTTT. The chain combines TRBV7-2 with TRBJ1-4; 7 positions match TRBD1. The germline V gene encodes CDR1 SGHTA and CDR2 FQGNSA. V was pared by 5 bases and J by 4 bases, with 7 bases of the junction left unmatched. The CDR3 length is 15 residues. The full variable domain, completed using reference TRBV7-2 and TRBJ1-4, is GAGVSQSPSNKVTEKGKDVELRCDPISGHTALYWYRQSLGQGLEFLIYFQGNSAPDKSGLPSDRFSAERTGGSVSTLTIQRTQQEDSAVYLCASSAQGSLNEKLFFGSGTQLSVL.